These T cell receptor beta chains were read from a single sample in a study of cytomegalovirus exposure and HLA in healthy donors. Profiling relied on immunoSEQ multiplex PCR, and the TCRdb table lists in-frame clones only, not all of them. This table holds 200,000 or so clones, 75% to 80% found once. Input material: PBMCs. All receptors derive from a man between 18 and 29 years old in good health and CMV-seronegative. Each CDR3 is given with its conserved first and last residue. Each record gives: V gene, clone size, J gene, CDR3 length, D gene, CDR3 protein, CDR3 DNA. D genes are given only for firm matches. The size field is filled for only some rows; it gives once, few, many or a size class.

>TRBV4-1|few|TRBJ2-4|16|TRBD1
CASSQERAGGKNIQYF
TGCGCCAGCAGCCAAGAGAGGGCAGGGGGCAAAAACATTCAGTACTTC
>TRBV28|once|TRBJ1-5|14|NA
CASSSGGEGQPQHF
TGTGCCAGCAGTTCTGGAGGGGAGGGTCAGCCCCAGCATTTT
>TRBV30|NA|TRBJ1-6|13|TRBD1
CAWSVQGNSPLHF
TGTGCCTGGAGTGTACAGGGGAATTCACCCCTCCACTTT
>TRBV7-9|NA|TRBJ2-5|13|TRBD2
CASSWDYKETQYF
TGTGCCAGCAGCTGGGACTATAAAGAGACCCAGTACTTC
>TRBV30|NA|TRBJ2-7|12|NA
CAWSRGSYEQYF
TGTGCCTGGTCCCGGGGTTCCTACGAGCAGTACTTC
>TRBV28|NA|TRBJ2-7|15|TRBD2
CASTSGGEVVYEQYF
TGTGCCAGCACCTCGGGGGGAGAGGTAGTCTACGAGCAGTACTTC
>TRBV9|NA|TRBJ2-2|16|NA
CASSVGMDFNTGELFF
TGTGCCAGCAGCGTCGGAATGGACTTTAACACCGGGGAGCTGTTTTTT
>TRBV18|NA|TRBJ2-5|14|NA
CASSPSPIPETQYF
TGTGCCAGCTCACCTAGCCCAATCCCCGAGACCCAGTACTTC
>TRBV4-1|once|TRBJ1-1|13|TRBD1
CASSQEGQLQAFF
TGCGCCAGCAGCCAAGAGGGACAGTTACAAGCTTTCTTT
>TRBV30|NA|TRBJ2-5|14|TRBD2
CAWTSGGPGKTQYF
TGTGCCTGGACTAGCGGGGGCCCCGGGAAGACCCAGTACTTC
>TRBV19|NA|TRBJ1-5|19|NA
CASSIDILLRGGSNQPQHF
TGTGCCAGTAGTATAGACATCCTCCTCCGGGGGGGAAGCAATCAGCCCCAGCATTTT
>TRBV28|NA|TRBJ2-1|17|TRBD2
CASSSRTSGRAGNEQFF
TGTGCCAGCAGTTCTCGGACTAGCGGGAGGGCCGGCAATGAGCAGTTCTTC
>TRBV30|NA|TRBJ2-2|13|NA
CAWSVVATGELFF
TGTGCCTGGAGTGTAGTGGCCACCGGGGAGCTGTTTTTT
>TRBV5-1|few|TRBJ2-2|14|NA
CASSVDYNTGELFF
TGCGCCAGCAGCGTGGACTATAACACCGGGGAGCTGTTTTTT
>TRBV30|NA|TRBJ1-1|12|TRBD1
CAWDRERTEAFF
TGTGCCTGGGACAGGGAGCGGACTGAAGCTTTCTTT
>TRBV15|once|TRBJ2-7|14|TRBD1
CATSGSGTADEQYF
TGTGCCACCAGCGGCTCCGGGACAGCGGACGAGCAGTACTTC
>TRBV6-1|NA|TRBJ2-7|14|TRBD2
CASSALAGGGEQYF
TGTGCCAGCAGTGCTCTAGCGGGAGGGGGCGAGCAGTACTTC
>TRBV30|NA|TRBJ2-5|15|NA
CAWSVQGGILETQYF
TGTGCCTGGAGTGTACAAGGCGGGATTTTGGAGACCCAGTACTTC
>TRBV7-8|NA|TRBJ2-1|17|TRBD1
CASSLAGGTGGHNEQFF
TGTGCCAGCAGCTTAGCGGGGGGAACAGGGGGGCACAATGAGCAGTTCTTC
>TRBV6-1|NA|TRBJ1-1|15|TRBD1
CASSSPTGWTTEAFF
TGTGCCAGCAGTTCCCCGACAGGGTGGACAACTGAAGCTTTCTTT
>TRBV28|NA|TRBJ1-6|17|NA
CASSRAGARGNNSPLHF
TGTGCCAGCAGCCGCGCTGGGGCCCGTGGAAATAATTCACCCCTCCACTTT
>TRBV7-8|NA|TRBJ2-7|16|NA
CASSFLLAASSYEQYF
TGTGCCAGCAGCTTCCTACTAGCAGCTAGCTCCTACGAGCAGTACTTC
>TRBV4-2|NA|TRBJ2-1|14|NA
CASSQDGRGNEQFF
TGTGCCAGCAGCCAAGACGGACGGGGAAATGAGCAGTTCTTC
>TRBV19|NA|TRBJ1-5|13|NA
CASSPQGNQPQHF
TGTGCCAGTAGTCCCCAGGGGAATCAGCCCCAGCATTTT
>TRBV7-7|NA|TRBJ2-1|16|TRBD2
CASSEGLAGGDNEQFF
TGTGCTAGCAGCGAGGGACTAGCGGGAGGGGACAATGAGCAGTTCTTC
>TRBV25-1|NA|TRBJ1-1|15|NA
CASSEPGTLNTEAFF
TGTGCCAGCAGTGAACCCGGGACACTGAACACTGAAGCTTTCTTT
>TRBV4-2|NA|TRBJ1-2|12|NA
CASSQGRDGYTF
TGTGCCAGCAGCCAAGGCCGGGATGGCTACACCTTC
>TRBV9|once|TRBJ2-3|15|NA
CASSVGGVSTDTQYF
TGTGCCAGCAGCGTAGGGGGGGTGAGCACAGATACGCAGTATTTT
>TRBV19|NA|TRBJ1-5|18|NA
CASRTSQIGVYSNQPQHF
TGTGCCAGTAGGACTAGTCAAATAGGGGTGTATAGCAATCAGCCCCAGCATTTT
>TRBV9|NA|TRBJ2-7|14|NA
CASSAAGVHAKQYF
TGTGCCAGCAGTGCAGCGGGCGTGCACGCTAAGCAGTACTTC
>TRBV27|once|TRBJ2-7|14|TRBD1
CASSWGTGVYEQYF
TGTGCCAGCAGTTGGGGGACAGGGGTGTACGAGCAGTACTTC
>TRBV11-3|once|TRBJ1-1|15|TRBD1
CASSLVSTGGTEAFF
TGTGCCAGCAGCTTAGTATCTACAGGGGGCACTGAAGCTTTCTTT
>TRBV18|NA|TRBJ1-6|16|TRBD1
CASSTRTGAENSPLHF
TGTGCCAGCTCAACACGGACAGGGGCGGAAAATTCACCCCTCCACTTT
>TRBV28|NA|TRBJ1-2|14|NA
CASSLVLSGNGYTF
TGTGCCAGCAGTTTGGTATTATCAGGGAATGGCTACACCTTC
>TRBV5-4|NA|TRBJ2-2|15|TRBD2
CASSLAGGPDGELFF
TGTGCCAGCAGCTTAGCGGGAGGGCCGGACGGGGAGCTGTTTTTT
>TRBV7-9|NA|TRBJ2-2|11|NA
CASSTYLELFF
TGTGCCAGCAGCACGTATCTGGAGCTGTTTTTT
>TRBV11-3|NA|TRBJ2-1|14|TRBD2
CASSGLAGLNEQFF
TGTGCCAGCAGCGGACTAGCGGGCCTAAATGAGCAGTTCTTC
>TRBV28|NA|TRBJ1-5|15|NA
CASSSLQGGWQPQHF
TGTGCCAGCAGTTCCCTACAGGGAGGGTGGCAGCCCCAGCATTTT
>TRBV10-1|NA|TRBJ2-3|17|TRBD2
CALILRLAGAPADTQYF
TGCGCACTAATCTTACGACTAGCGGGGGCCCCCGCGGATACGCAGTATTTT
>TRBV29-1|NA|TRBJ1-5|13|TRBD1
CSAIDRVDGPQHF
TGCAGCGCCATCGACAGGGTAGATGGGCCCCAGCATTTT
>TRBV29-1|few|TRBJ1-1|13|NA
CSVRRELNTEAFF
TGCAGCGTCCGTAGGGAGTTGAACACTGAAGCTTTCTTT
>TRBV6-1|few|TRBJ2-3|15|TRBD1
CASSPTGGTGDTQYF
TGTGCCAGCAGCCCGACAGGGGGTACGGGAGATACGCAGTATTTT
>TRBV7-9|NA|TRBJ2-3|15|NA
CASSLAEGNEDTQYF
TGTGCCAGCAGCTTAGCGGAGGGAAATGAAGATACACAGTATTTT